The present TCR beta chain was sequenced within a study of T cell responses to AZD1222 COVID-19 vaccine (dated by TCRdb to the early 2020s). In the study overall: TCR sequencing was performed for some 250 trial participants, of whom 207 were given two doses of AZD1222 and 26 were given two doses of MenACWY control vaccine. Trial participants were enrolled into age subgroups of 18-55, 56-69 and 70-plus years, which contained about 160, 30 and 59 TCR-sequenced participants, respectively.

This clone was recorded once. Its antigen specificity is not known. No base quality information exists; no much larger clone differs at one position. Overall results and qualifications from the work: Only a handful of AZD1222 recipients were SARS-CoV-2 seropositive at baseline, limiting conclusions about previously exposed vaccinees. CD4 TCRs associated with the vaccine covered the entire spike protein, and the dominant responses were in regions 160-218 and 743-854. In the small 56-69-year group, the increase in depth fell short of significance, most likely because of low power. Because no samples from the day 14 peak response were available, repertoires could be characterized only after the peak T cell response. Nearly half of unique spike-specific TCRs reportedly recognized epitopes outside regions mutated in the B.1.351 and B.1.1.7 variants. Participants were mostly white British and included more females than males, and it was suggested by the authors that clonal diversity may have been underestimated. After two AZD1222 doses, spike-specific TCR breadth and depth were significantly higher than at day 0 and than in MenACWY recipients.

The time point label, as the study defines it: about 28 days (+/-7) after the second vaccine dose. AZD1222 recipients with second doses at about 4 weeks or about 12 weeks were pooled, because spike-specific TCR depth and breadth did not differ between schedules. Samples from vaccinated people were obtained from the UK trials COV001 and COV002, which included a single-blind randomized controlled phase 2/3 trial of AZD1222 (ChAdOx1 nCoV-19) in healthy adults. For TCRbeta chain sequencing, PBMC samples from trial participants were taken at day 0 and at day 28 after the second dose. The CDR3 regions of human TCRbeta chains were analyzed by immunosequencing. For the original study's pipeline: Repertoire TCRs were matched against a reference library of SARS-CoV-2-specific TCRs generated with the MIRA antigen-specificity platform. Breadth was defined as the fraction of unique TCRs that were SARS-CoV-2-associated, and depth was defined as the fraction of total T cells that were SARS-CoV-2-associated. Each spike-specific TCR was assigned to its reactive spike region and to a CD4 or CD8 class using the MIRA data. Log10-transformed breadth and depth values were compared by one-way ANOVA with Sidak's multiple comparisons tests. The table was pulled from immuneACCESS by TCRdb, which kept in-frame rearrangements only. Such tables lose some clones; where checked, under half of the loss comes from unresolved V genes, and the rest has no known cause. D and trimming were read from the DNA, whereas the V and J calls and clone size are those reported in that table. A total of over 130,000 clones appear in this sample, roughly nine tenths of them only once. About 9.4% of the sample is held by the ten biggest clonotypes.

This sequence was found in an adult who received the AZD1222 COVID-19 vaccine. The material sequenced was peripheral blood, taken 28 days after the second AZD1222 dose.

The sequence in DNA is TGTGCCATCAGTGCGGGCGGGTTAAAAACCGGGGAGCTGTTTTTT. Its protein reads: CAISAGGLKTGELFF. Recombination joined TRBV10-3 with TRBJ2-2; perhaps TRBD2 is the D gene, with 5 bases matching. Trimming at the junction amounts to 4 bases on V and 5 bases on J, and the germline ends lie 14 bases apart. CDR1 and CDR2 (ENHRY, SYGVKD) derive from the germline V gene. Including cysteine and phenylalanine, the CDR3 has 15 amino acids. Just CDR3 DNA is preserved here, 45 bases in frame from base 1.